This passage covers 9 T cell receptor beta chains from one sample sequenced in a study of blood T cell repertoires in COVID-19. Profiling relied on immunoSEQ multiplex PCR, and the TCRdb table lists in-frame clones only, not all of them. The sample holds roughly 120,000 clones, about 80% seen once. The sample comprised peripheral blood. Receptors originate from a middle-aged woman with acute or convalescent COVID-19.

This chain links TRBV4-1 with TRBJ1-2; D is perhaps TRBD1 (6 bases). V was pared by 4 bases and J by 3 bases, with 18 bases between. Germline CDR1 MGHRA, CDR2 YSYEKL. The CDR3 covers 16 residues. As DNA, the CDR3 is TGCGCCAGCAGCCGAGAGGGGGGAGCCGGGGACTATGGCTACACCTTC. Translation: CASSREGGAGDYGYTF.

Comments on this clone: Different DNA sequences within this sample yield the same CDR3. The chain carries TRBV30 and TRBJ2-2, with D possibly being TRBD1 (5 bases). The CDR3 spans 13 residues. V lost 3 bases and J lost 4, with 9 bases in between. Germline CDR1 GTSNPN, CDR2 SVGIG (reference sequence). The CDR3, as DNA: TGTGCCTGGAGAGGCAGGGCCACCGGGGAGCTGTTTTTT. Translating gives CAWRGRATGELFF. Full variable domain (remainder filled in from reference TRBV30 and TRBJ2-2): SQTIHQWPATLVQPVGSPLSLECTVEGTSNPNLYWYRQAAGRGLQLLFYSVGIGQISSEVPQNLSASRPQDRQFILSSKKLLLSDSGFYLCAWRGRATGELFFGEGSRLTVL.

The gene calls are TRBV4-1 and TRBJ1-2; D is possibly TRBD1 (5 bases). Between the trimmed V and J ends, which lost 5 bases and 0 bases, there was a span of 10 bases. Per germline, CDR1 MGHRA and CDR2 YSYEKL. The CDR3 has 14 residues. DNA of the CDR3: TGCGCCAGCAGCGGTAGGGGATCTAACTATGGCTACACCTTC. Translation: CASSGRGSNYGYTF.

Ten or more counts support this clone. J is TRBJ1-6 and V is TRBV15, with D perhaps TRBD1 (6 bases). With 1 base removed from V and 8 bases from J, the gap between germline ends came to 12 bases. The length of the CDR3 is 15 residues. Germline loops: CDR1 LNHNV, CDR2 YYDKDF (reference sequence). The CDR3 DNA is TGTGCCACCAGCAGAGTAACAGGGTATGATTCACCCCTCCACTTT. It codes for CATSRVTGYDSPLHF.

CDR3: CASSRGGLNTEAFF. CDR3 DNA: TGTGCCAGCAGCCGAGGGGGTCTGAACACTGAAGCTTTCTTT. V is TRBV9 and J is TRBJ1-1, with D possibly being TRBD1 (6 bases). This CDR3 has 14 amino acids. Looked up from germline, CDR1 is SGDLS and CDR2 is YYNGEE. The ends were cut back, 4 bases at V and 0 bases at J, with 10 bases in the middle.

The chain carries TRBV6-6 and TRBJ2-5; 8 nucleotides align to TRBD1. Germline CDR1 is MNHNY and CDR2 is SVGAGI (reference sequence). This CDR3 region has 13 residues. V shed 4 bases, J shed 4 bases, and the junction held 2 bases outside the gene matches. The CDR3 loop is CASSFRGLETQYF. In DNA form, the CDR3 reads TGTGCCAGCAGTTTCAGGGGGCTAGAGACCCAGTACTTC.

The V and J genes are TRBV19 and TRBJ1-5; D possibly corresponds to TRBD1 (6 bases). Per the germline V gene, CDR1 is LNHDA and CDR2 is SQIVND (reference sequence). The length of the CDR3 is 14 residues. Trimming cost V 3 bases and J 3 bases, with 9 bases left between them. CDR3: CASSMRDTNQPQHF. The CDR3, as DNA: TGTGCCAGTAGTATGAGGGACACCAATCAGCCCCAGCATTTT. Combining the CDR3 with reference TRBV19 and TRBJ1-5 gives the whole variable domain DGGITQSPKYLFRKEGQNVTLSCEQNLNHDAMYWYRQDPGQGLRLIYYSQIVNDFQKGDIAEGYSVSREKKESFPLTVTSAQKNPTAFYLCASSMRDTNQPQHFGDGTRLSIL.

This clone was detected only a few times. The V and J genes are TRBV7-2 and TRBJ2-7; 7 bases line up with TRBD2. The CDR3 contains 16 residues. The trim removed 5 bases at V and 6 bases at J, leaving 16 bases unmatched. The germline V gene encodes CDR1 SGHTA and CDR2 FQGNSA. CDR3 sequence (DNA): TGTGCCAGCAGCCCCATCGTGGGTGCGGCTAGCGGCGAGCAGTACTTC. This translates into CASSPIVGAASGEQYF.

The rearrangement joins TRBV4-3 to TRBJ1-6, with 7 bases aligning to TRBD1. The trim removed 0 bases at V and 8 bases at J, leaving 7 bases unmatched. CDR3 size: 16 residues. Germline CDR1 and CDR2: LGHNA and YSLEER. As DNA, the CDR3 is TGCGCCAGCAGCCAAGACGGGACAGTGTCTCATTCACCCCTCCACTTT. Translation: CASSQDGTVSHSPLHF.